This T cell receptor beta chain stems from a study of shared clonotypes between healthy human individuals. Whole-study findings and limits: Incompleteness in sorted-subset sequencing, despite large depth, was shown by rarefaction. An anticipated effect of sequencing depth on clonotype sharing among donors was recognized. Clonotypes shared by all four donors outscored non-shared clonotypes in generation probability. Sampling was confined to blood; repertoires within tissues likely differ.

This CDR3 comprises 10 residues. Trimming left V 5 bases short and J 8 bases short, with 6 bases between. In germline, CDR1 is GTSNPN, CDR2 SVGIG (reference sequence). Here immunoSEQ multiplex PCR was the method, and the copy in TCRdb shows in-frame clones only, minus some. This sample carries 2,500,000 or so clones, roughly nine tenths of them seen once, and the ten largest clones take under 0.15%. As to this clone: Its antigen is unknown.

What was sequenced was naive CD4+ T cells sorted from blood. Subset noted: CD45RA+ positively selected. The sequence came from a man between 18 and 35 years old in good health. The chain joins TRBV30 to TRBJ1-4, with no clear D. CDR3 DNA sequence: TGTGCCTGGGGCAGGGAAAAACTGTTTTTT. Its protein is CAWGREKLFF. The full variable domain, in which reference TRBV30 and TRBJ1-4 provide the parts outside the CDR3, is SQTIHQWPATLVQPVGSPLSLECTVEGTSNPNLYWYRQAAGRGLQLLFYSVGIGQISSEVPQNLSASRPQDRQFILSSKKLLLSDSGFYLCAWGREKLFFGSGTQLSVL.